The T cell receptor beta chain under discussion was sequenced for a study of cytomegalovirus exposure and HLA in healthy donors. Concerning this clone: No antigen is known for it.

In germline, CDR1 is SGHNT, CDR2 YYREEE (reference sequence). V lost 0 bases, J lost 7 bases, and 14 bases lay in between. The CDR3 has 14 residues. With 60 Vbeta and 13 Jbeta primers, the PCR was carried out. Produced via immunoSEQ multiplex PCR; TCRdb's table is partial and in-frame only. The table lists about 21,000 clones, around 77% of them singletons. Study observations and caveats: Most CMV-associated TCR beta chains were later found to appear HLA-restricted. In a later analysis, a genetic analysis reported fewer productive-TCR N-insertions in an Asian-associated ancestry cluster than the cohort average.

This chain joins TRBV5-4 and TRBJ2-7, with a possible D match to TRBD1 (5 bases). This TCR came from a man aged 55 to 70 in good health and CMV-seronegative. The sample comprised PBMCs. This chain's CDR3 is CASSLDIWGWEQYF. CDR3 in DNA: TGTGCCAGCAGCTTGGACATTTGGGGCTGGGAGCAGTACTTC.